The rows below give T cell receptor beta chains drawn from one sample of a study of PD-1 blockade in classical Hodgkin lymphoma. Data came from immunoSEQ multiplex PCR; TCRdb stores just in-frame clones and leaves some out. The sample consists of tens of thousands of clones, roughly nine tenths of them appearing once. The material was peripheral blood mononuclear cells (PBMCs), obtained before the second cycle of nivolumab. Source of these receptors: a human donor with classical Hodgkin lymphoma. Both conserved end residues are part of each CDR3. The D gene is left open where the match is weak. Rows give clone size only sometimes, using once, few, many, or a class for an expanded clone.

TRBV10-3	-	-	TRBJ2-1	TGTGCCATCAGTGAACCGGACAGACGACTCAATGAGCAGTTCTTC	CAISEPDRRLNEQFF
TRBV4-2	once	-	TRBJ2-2	TGTGCCAGCAGCAACAGAGACCAGAACACCGGGGAGCTGTTTTTT	CASSNRDQNTGELFF
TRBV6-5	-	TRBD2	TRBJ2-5	TGTGCCAGCGGGGAGGGGACCCAGTACTTC	CASGEGTQYF
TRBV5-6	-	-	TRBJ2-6	TGTGCCAGCAGCGTCCGAGCCTCTGGGGCCAACGTCCTGACTTTC	CASSVRASGANVLTF
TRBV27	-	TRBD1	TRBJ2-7	TGTGCCAGCAGTTTACTGGGGACAGGGTACGAGCAGTACTTC	CASSLLGTGYEQYF
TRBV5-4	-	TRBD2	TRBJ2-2	TGTGCCAGCAGCCCGACTAGCGGGAACACCGGGGAGCTGTTTTTT	CASSPTSGNTGELFF
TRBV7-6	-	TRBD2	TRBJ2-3	TGTGCCAGCAGCTTGTTGCGGGGGGTTTTCGCAGATACGCAGTATTTT	CASSLLRGVFADTQYF
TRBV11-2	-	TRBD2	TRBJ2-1	TGTGCCAGCAGCTTAGGAAAAAGGACGGCTGGACTAGCGTCCAATGAGCAGTTCTTC	CASSLGKRTAGLASNEQFF
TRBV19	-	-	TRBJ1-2	TGTGCCAGTAGTCCCCGGACTGATTCCTATGGCTACACCTTC	CASSPRTDSYGYTF
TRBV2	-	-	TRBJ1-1	TGTGCCAGCAGAGAAGTCGAGGGGAACACTGAAGCTTTCTTT	CASREVEGNTEAFF
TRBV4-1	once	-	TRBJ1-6	TGCGCCAGCAGTCATCTACCGACCTTAGCCAAGGTGATTAGTGGGGTCGGTTCACCCCTCCACTTT	CASSHLPTLAKVISGVGSPLHF
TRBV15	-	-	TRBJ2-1	TGTGCCACCAGCAGGCCCGGGACTTACAATGAGCAGTTCTTC	CATSRPGTYNEQFF
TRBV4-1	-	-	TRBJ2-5	TGCGCCAGCAGCCGGAACGGGGGAGAGACCCAGTACTTC	CASSRNGGETQYF
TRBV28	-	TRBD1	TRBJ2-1	TGTGCCAGCAGTTATGCCCGGGCAGACAGGGACGGCAATGAGCAGTTCTTC	CASSYARADRDGNEQFF
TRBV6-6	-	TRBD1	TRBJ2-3	TGTGCCAGCAGAACCGTCAGGGGGCGGAGCACAGATACGCAGTATTTT	CASRTVRGRSTDTQYF
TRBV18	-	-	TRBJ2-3	TGTGCCAGCTCACCCAACGGACTGCTAGATACGCAGTATTTT	CASSPNGLLDTQYF
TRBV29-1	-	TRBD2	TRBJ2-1	TGCAGCGTACCCGGGACTAGCGGGGGTAATGAGCAGTTCTTC	CSVPGTSGGNEQFF
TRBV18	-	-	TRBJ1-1	TGTGCCAGCTCACCAGTGAGGGAAGGCACTGAAGCTTTCTTT	CASSPVREGTEAFF
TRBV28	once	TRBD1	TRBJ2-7	TGTGCCAGCAGCGCCCCAGGGGGCCGATACGAGCAGTACTTC	CASSAPGGRYEQYF
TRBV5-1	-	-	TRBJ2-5	TGCGCCAGCAGCTTGGAGTCCAAAGAGACCCAGTACTTC	CASSLESKETQYF
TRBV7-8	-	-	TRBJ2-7	TGTGCCAGCAGCTTAGGAGCCAGTTGGAGCTCCTACGAGCAGTACTTC	CASSLGASWSSYEQYF
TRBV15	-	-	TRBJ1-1	TGTGCCACCTCAGTTGCGATGAACACTGAAGCTTTCTTT	CATSVAMNTEAFF
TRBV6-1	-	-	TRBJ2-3	TGTGCCAGCACCAGACAGGCCTCTAGCACAGATACGCAGTATTTT	CASTRQASSTDTQYF
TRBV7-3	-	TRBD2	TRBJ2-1	TGTGCCAGCAGCTTAACCCATCCGGGACTAGCGGGAGTGCGCTACAATGAGCAGTTCTTC	CASSLTHPGLAGVRYNEQFF
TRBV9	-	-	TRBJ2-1	TGTGCCAGCAGCGCGGTAGGGGGAGAGCAGTTCTTC	CASSAVGGEQFF
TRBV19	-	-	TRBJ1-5	TGTGCCAGTAGCTTGAATAGCAATCAGCCCCAGCATTTT	CASSLNSNQPQHF
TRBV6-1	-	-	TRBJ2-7	TGTGCCAGCAGTTCCGGGGTTTCCTACGAGCAGTACTTC	CASSSGVSYEQYF
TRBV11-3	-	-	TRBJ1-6	TGTGCCAGCAGCTTAAATCAGGGTTCACCCCTCCACTTT	CASSLNQGSPLHF
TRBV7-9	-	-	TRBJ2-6	TGTGCCAGCAGCGCTAGTTGGGGGTCTGGGGCCAACGTCCTGACTTTC	CASSASWGSGANVLTF
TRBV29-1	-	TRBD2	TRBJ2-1	TGCAGCGGAACTAGCGGAGACAATGAGCAGTTCTTC	CSGTSGDNEQFF
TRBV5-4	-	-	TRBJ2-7	TGTGCCAGCAGCTTGGGTGGGCTATCGGTACAGGGCCCCTACGAGCAGTACTTC	CASSLGGLSVQGPYEQYF
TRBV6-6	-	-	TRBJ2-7	TGTGCCAGCAGTCCGCAACAGGGCTCCTACGAGCAGTACTTC	CASSPQQGSYEQYF
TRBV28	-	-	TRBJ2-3	TGTGCCAGCAGTTTGATGGGGAAGACAGATACGCAGTATTTT	CASSLMGKTDTQYF
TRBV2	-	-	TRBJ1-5	TGTGCCAGCAGTGGCCAGGATGAGTTCCAGCCCCAGCATTTT	CASSGQDEFQPQHF
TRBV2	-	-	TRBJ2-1	TGTGCCAGCAGTGGTGGGCGGGCGGGCAATGAGCAGTTCTTC	CASSGGRAGNEQFF
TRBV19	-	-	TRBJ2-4	TGTGCCAGTAGTATAGGGGCCAGGGGAGACTACATTCAGTACTTC	CASSIGARGDYIQYF
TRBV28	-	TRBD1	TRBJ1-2	TGTGCCAGCAGTTTTGGACAGGGCCGCTATGGCTACACCTTC	CASSFGQGRYGYTF
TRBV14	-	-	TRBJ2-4	TGTGCCAGCAGCCAAGGCCAGAAAAACATTCAGTACTTC	CASSQGQKNIQYF
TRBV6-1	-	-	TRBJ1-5	TGTGCCAGCAGTGATATAATGGGTCAGCCCCAGCATTTT	CASSDIMGQPQHF